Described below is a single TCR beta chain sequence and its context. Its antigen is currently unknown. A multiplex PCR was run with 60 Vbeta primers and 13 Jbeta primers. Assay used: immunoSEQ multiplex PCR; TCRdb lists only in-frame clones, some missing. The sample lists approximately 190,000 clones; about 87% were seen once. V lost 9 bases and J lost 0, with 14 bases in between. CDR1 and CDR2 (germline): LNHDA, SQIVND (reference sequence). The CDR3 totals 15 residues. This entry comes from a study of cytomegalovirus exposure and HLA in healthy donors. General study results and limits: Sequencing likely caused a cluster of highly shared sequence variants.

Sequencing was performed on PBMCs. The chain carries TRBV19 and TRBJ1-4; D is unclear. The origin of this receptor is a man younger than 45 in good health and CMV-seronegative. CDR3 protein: CASKEGSATNEKLFF. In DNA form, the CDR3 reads TGTGCCAGCAAGGAGGGCTCGGCAACTAATGAAAAACTGTTTTTT. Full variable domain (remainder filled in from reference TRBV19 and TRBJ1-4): DGGITQSPKYLFRKEGQNVTLSCEQNLNHDAMYWYRQDPGQGLRLIYYSQIVNDFQKGDIAEGYSVSREKKESFPLTVTSAQKNPTAFYLCASKEGSATNEKLFFGSGTQLSVL.